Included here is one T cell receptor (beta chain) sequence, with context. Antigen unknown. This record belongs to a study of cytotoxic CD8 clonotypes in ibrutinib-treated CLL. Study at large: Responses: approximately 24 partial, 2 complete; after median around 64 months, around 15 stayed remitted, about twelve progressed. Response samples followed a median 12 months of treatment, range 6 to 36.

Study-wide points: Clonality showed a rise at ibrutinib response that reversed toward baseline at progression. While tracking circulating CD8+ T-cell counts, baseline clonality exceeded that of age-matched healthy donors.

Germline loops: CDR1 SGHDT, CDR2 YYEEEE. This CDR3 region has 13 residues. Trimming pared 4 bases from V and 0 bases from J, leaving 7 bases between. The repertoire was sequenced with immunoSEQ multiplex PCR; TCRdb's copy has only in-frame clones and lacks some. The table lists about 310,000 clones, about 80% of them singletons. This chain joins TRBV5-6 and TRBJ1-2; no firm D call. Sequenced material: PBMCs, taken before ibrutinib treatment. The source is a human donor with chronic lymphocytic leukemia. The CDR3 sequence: CASSLPANYGYTF. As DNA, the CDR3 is TGTGCCAGCAGCCTCCCCGCTAACTATGGCTACACCTTC.